This is a list of T cell receptor beta chains from one sample in a study of T-cell memory formation after mild COVID-19. From the 5' RACE reads, TCRdb called clonotypes with MiXCR, one entry per CDR3 protein. The sample yields 550,000 to 700,000 distinct CDR3 sequences, 15% to 20% seen once. Sequenced material: PBMCs or a T cell subset sorted from them (not recorded which). All receptors come from an adult woman who had mild COVID-19 (a few samples of this study predate the infection). Cell type and time point are not known. Both conserved end residues are part of each CDR3. The D gene is left open where the match is weak. Only part of the rows carry a size: once, few, many, or a class if the clone is expanded.

TRBJ1-1 | - | TRBV3-1 | - | TGTGCCAGCAGCCAAGTTACAGGGAGGACTGAAGCTTTCTTT | CASSQVTGRTEAFF
TRBJ1-2 | - | TRBV11-3 | - | TGTGCCAGCAGGGATTCGGGACGTCGTGACTATGGCTACACCTTC | CASRDSGRRDYGYTF
TRBJ2-2 | - | TRBV9 | - | TGTGCCAGCAGCGTAGACAGCCTGTTCACCGGGGAGCTGTTTTTT | CASSVDSLFTGELFF
TRBJ2-3 | - | TRBV4-1 | TRBD1 | TGCGCCAGCAGCCACAGACAGGGCGACACAGATACGCAGTATTTT | CASSHRQGDTDTQYF
TRBJ2-7 | few | TRBV6-5 | TRBD1 | TGTGCCACGGGACAGGGAAGAAGGGAGCAGTACTTC | CATGQGRREQYF
TRBJ2-2 | few | TRBV7-2 | TRBD2 | TGTGCCAGCAGCTTTCGGGATAGCGGGAGGGTTAGCGGGGAGCTGTTTTTT | CASSFRDSGRVSGELFF
TRBJ2-7 | few | TRBV4-1 | TRBD1 | TGCGCCAGCAGCCAAAACGTCAGACAGGGTACCTACGAGCAGTACTTC | CASSQNVRQGTYEQYF
TRBJ2-1 | - | TRBV29-1 | - | TGCAGCGTTGAGGCGGGGACTGTTGAGCAGTTCTTC | CSVEAGTVEQFF
TRBJ2-7 | many | TRBV15 | - | TGTGCCACCAGCAGAGATTCACAGACAGCCTCCTACGAGCAGTACTTC | CATSRDSQTASYEQYF
TRBJ1-5 | many | TRBV2 | TRBD1 | TGTGCCAGCAGTGTAGACAGGGTAGTATACCAGCCCCAGCATTTT | CASSVDRVVYQPQHF
TRBJ1-6 | few | TRBV5-6 | - | TGTGCCAGCAGCCCCCCCCAGGGATCACCCCTCCACTTT | CASSPPQGSPLHF